There are many counts of the clone carrying this T cell receptor (beta chain). This specimen comes from a study of T-cell reconstitution after alpha-beta-depleted transplantation in children. Germline values: CDR1 SGHRS, CDR2 YFSETQ. With 0 bases removed from V and 0 bases from J, the gap between germline ends came to 7 bases. This CDR3 is 14 amino acids long. Preparation of the TCRbeta library used unique molecular identifiers. Each CDR3 protein is one row after TCRdb ran MiXCR on the PCR reads. In the table there are around 200,000 distinct CDR3 sequences, approximately 6.6% of which are singletons.

The source is a human donor who donated a stem cell graft to a child with Wiskott-Aldrich syndrome. The starting material was PBMCs from the stem cell graft donor, obtained from the stem cell graft. This sequence joins TRBV5-1 and TRBJ2-7; no reliable D call. The CDR3 is CASSLEGSSYEQYF. The CDR3 coding sequence is TGCGCCAGCAGCTTGGAGGGAAGCTCCTACGAGCAGTACTTC. Supplemented by reference TRBV5-1 and TRBJ2-7, the full variable domain reads KAGVTQTPRYLIKTRGQQVTLSCSPISGHRSVSWYQQTPGQGLQFLFEYFSETQRNKGNFPGRFSGRQFSNSRSEMNVSTLELGDSALYLCASSLEGSSYEQYFGPGTRLTVT.